One TCR beta chain is described in this entry. At one end the junction does not follow the germline gene, possibly because of a read error. This sample is drawn from a study of metastatic and nonmetastatic thyroid tumors. The CDR3 is 14 residues long. Germline values: CDR1 MNHNS, CDR2 SASEGT. Patients underwent thyroid surgery, and none had received any treatment before it. Through MiXCR, TCRdb re-clonotyped the PCR reads. The repertoire includes approximately 30,000 clones, roughly 17% of them detected once, and around 3.3% sits in the top ten. This chain joins TRBV6-1 and TRBJ1-2; no reliable D call. The specimen was blood. The receptor's source is a female donor with papillary thyroid cancer or a benign thyroid nodule (not recorded which). Some clones in this sample may be carry-over from other donors' samples. CDR3 in DNA: TGTGCCAGCAGTGAGCTCAGCCTCATCTATGACTACACCTTC. Its protein product is CASSELSLIYDYTF.